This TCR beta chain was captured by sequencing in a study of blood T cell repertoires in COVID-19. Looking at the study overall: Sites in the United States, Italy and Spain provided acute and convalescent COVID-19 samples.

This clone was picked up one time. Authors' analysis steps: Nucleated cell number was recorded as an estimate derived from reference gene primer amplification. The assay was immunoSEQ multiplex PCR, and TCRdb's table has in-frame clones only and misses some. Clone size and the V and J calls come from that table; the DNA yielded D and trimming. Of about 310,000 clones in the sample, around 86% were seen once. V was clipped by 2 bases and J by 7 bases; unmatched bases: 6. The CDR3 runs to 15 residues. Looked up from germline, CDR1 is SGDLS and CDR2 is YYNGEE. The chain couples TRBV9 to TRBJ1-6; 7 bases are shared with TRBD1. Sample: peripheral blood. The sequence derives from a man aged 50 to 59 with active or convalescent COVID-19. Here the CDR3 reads CASSVAGTENSPLHF. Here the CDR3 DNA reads TGTGCCAGCAGCGTCGCCGGGACAGAAAATTCACCCCTCCACTTT.